This T cell receptor (beta chain) was obtained from a study of blood T cell repertoires in COVID-19. The repertoire was sequenced with immunoSEQ multiplex PCR; TCRdb's copy has only in-frame clones and lacks some. The data contain 210,000 or so clones, roughly 81% of them seen just once; the ten biggest clones take up about 5.1%. The length of the CDR3 is 15 residues. Trimming took off 4 bases at V and 6 bases at J, with 16 bases between the two ends. Germline CDR1 and CDR2: LNHDA and SQIVND (reference sequence). The TCR was taken from a woman in her 70s with active or convalescent COVID-19. J is TRBJ2-1 and V is TRBV19; TRBD1 is a possible D gene (6 bases). Sequenced input: peripheral blood. CDR3 amino acids: CASSTRTEGFNEQFF. The CDR3 nucleotides are TGTGCCAGTAGTACCCGGACAGAGGGCTTCAATGAGCAGTTCTTC.